This TCR beta chain was found in a study of graft-versus-host responses after intestinal transplantation. This clone turned up a few times. Generated by immunoSEQ multiplex PCR, the TCRdb table keeps only in-frame clones and is missing some. Of around 9,500 clones listed, approximately 88% are singletons. The sample was PBMCs, taken 242 days after intestinal transplant. The source is a human patient who received an intestinal transplant, so some T cells may come from the graft donor.

The chain's CDR3 is CASSEVWPSGRAYEQYF. The CDR3 DNA reads TGTGCCAGCAGTGAAGTGTGGCCTAGCGGGAGGGCCTACGAGCAGTACTTC. The V call is TRBV6-1, the J call TRBJ2-7; TRBD2 aligns across 12 bases. The length of the CDR3 is 17 residues. Losses at the gene ends were 1 base for V and 2 bases for J; bases not matched to a gene: 6. CDR1 is MNHNS, CDR2 SASEGT, per germline.